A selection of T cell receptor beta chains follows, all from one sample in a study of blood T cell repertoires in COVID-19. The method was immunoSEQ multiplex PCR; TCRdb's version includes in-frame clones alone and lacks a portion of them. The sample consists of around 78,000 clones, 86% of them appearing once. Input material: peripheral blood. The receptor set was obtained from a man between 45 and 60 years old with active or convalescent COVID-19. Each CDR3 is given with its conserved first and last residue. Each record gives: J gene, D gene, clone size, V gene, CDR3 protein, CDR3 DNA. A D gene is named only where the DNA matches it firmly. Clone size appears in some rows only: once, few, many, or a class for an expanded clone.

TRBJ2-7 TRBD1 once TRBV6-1 CASSEARTGGNEQYF TGTGCCAGCAGTGAAGCCCGGACAGGGGGCAACGAGCAGTACTTC
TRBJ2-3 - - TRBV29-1 CSVAGGRTDTQYF TGCAGCGTTGCTGGGGGGAGGACAGATACGCAGTATTTT
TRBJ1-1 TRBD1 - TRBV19 CASSTSEGAPNTEAFF TGTGCCAGTAGTACCTCCGAGGGGGCCCCGAACACTGAAGCTTTCTTT
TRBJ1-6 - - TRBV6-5 CASRRSYNSPLHF TGTGCCAGCCGTCGCTCCTATAATTCACCCCTCCACTTT
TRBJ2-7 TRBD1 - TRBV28 CASARTTGQLSYEQYF TGTGCCAGCGCCCGAACAACGGGACAGCTCTCCTACGAGCAGTACTTC
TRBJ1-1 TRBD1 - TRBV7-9 CASSERTGGTNTEAFF TGTGCCAGCAGCGAACGGACAGGGGGCACGAACACTGAAGCTTTCTTT
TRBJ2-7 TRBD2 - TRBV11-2 CASSLAALAGAYEQYF TGTGCCAGCAGCTTAGCGGCACTAGCGGGAGCCTACGAGCAGTACTTC
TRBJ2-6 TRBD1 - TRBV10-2 CATSQTGGISSGANVLTF TGCGCCACCTCCCAGACAGGGGGGATTTCTTCAGGGGCCAACGTCCTGACTTTC
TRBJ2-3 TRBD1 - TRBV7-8 CASSLEHRGSDTQYF TGTGCCAGCAGCTTAGAACACAGGGGCTCAGATACGCAGTATTTT
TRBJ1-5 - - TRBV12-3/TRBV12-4 CAGGDQPQHF TGTGCCGGGGGGGATCAGCCCCAGCATTTT
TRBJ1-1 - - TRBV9 CASSVSPGGTEAFF TGTGCCAGCAGCGTATCTCCGGGGGGAACTGAAGCTTTCTTT
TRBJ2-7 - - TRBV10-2 CASARMNGYEQYF TGCGCCAGCGCCCGGATGAACGGGTACGAGCAGTACTTC
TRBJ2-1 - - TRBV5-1 CASSLEGFSYNEQFF TGCGCCAGCAGCTTGGAGGGGTTCTCCTACAATGAGCAGTTCTTC